This T cell receptor (beta chain) was recorded in a study of blood T cell repertoires in COVID-19. Overall study: Collection of acute and convalescent COVID-19 samples took place in the United States, Italy and Spain.

Original processing methods: Amplification with reference gene primers provided the estimates of nucleated cell counts. TCRdb's table, derived via immunoSEQ multiplex PCR, lists solely in-frame clones and lacks some. Clone size and V and J calls were adopted from that table, with D and trimming inferred from the DNA. The repertoire includes nearly 350,000 clones, about 86% of them detected once, and almost 3% sits in the top ten. The sequenced sample consisted of peripheral blood. The sequence was collected from a man aged 25 to 45 with active or convalescent COVID-19.

DNA for the CDR3: TGTGCCAGCAGCTTCGGAGACTCTGGAAACACCATATATTTT. It specifies CASSFGDSGNTIYF. The genes are TRBV5-8 and TRBJ1-3; D is ambiguous. Germline assignment: CDR1 SGHTS and CDR2 YDEGEE. V lost 2 bases and J lost 0, with 6 bases in between. The CDR3 runs to 14 residues.